The 7 T cell receptor beta chains listed next were all sequenced from one sample in a study of cytomegalovirus exposure and HLA in healthy donors. A multiplex PCR was run with 60 Vbeta primers and 13 Jbeta primers. Generated by immunoSEQ multiplex PCR, the TCRdb table keeps only in-frame clones and is missing some. This sample yields about 180,000 clones, of which 70% to 85% are seen a single time; about 1.5% belongs to the top ten. Sample: PBMCs. The receptors here all came from a man younger than 35 in good health and CMV-seronegative.

The V call is TRBV19, the J call TRBJ2-2, with D unclear. V lost 5 bases to trimming and J lost 0 bases, with 13 bases between them. The CDR3 loop spans 16 amino acids. Germline V gene sequence: CDR1 LNHDA, CDR2 SQIVND (reference sequence). CDR3 coding DNA: TGTGCCAGTAGTGCGGTCTTCGACGCGAACACCGGGGAGCTGTTTTTT. The encoded protein is CASSAVFDANTGELFF.

The chain has TRBV7-8 and TRBJ2-1; 8 nucleotides align to TRBD1. The CDR3 is made up of 16 amino acids. Trimming took 4 bases from V and 8 from J; bases not matched to a gene: 13. The germline gives CDR1 SGHVS, CDR2 FQNEAQ. As DNA, the CDR3 is TGTGCCAGCAGCTCGAACAGGGGGATGGGATGGGATGAGCAGTTCTTC. Its protein is CASSSNRGMGWDEQFF.

The chain uses TRBV4-1 and TRBJ1-5; 9 bases are shared with TRBD1. With 3 bases clipped from V and 7 bases from J, the junction kept 10 bases outside the gene matches. Germline lookup yields CDR1 MGHRA and CDR2 YSYEKL. The CDR3 contains 16 residues. In DNA, the CDR3 is TGCGCCAGCAGCCAGTTCCCACAGGGGGCAGGACAGCCCCAGCATTTT. Protein: CASSQFPQGAGQPQHF.

The J gene is TRBJ2-7, the V gene TRBV6-6; 8 bases agree with TRBD1. This CDR3 spans 14 amino acids. Trimming cost V 6 bases and J 3 bases; bases outside gene matches: 7. Per germline, CDR1 MNHNY and CDR2 SVGAGI (reference sequence). CDR3 DNA: TGTGCCAGCAGCCTCGGGACAGGCTACTACGAGCAGTACTTC. Translating gives CASSLGTGYYEQYF.

The chain recombines TRBV7-2 with TRBJ2-7; weak D call: TRBD2 (6 bases). The germline gives CDR1 SGHTA, CDR2 FQGNSA. CDR3 length: 14 amino acids. With 3 bases removed from V and 3 bases from J, the gap between germline ends came to 12 bases. The CDR3 is CASSFSSDLYEQYF. The CDR3 bases are TGTGCCAGCAGCTTCTCTAGCGACCTCTACGAGCAGTACTTC.

The rearrangement joins TRBV9 to TRBJ2-7, with D tentatively TRBD1 (6 bases). Trimming shortened V by 2 bases and J by 4 bases, and 10 bases separated the two germline ends. The CDR3 totals 13 residues. In germline, CDR1 is SGDLS, CDR2 YYNGEE. The CDR3 DNA follows: TGTGCCAGCAGCGTCGACAGGTGGTACGAGCAGTACTTC. Translation: CASSVDRWYEQYF.

The chain links TRBV6-5 to TRBJ1-6; 7 bases are a match to TRBD1. The germline CDR1 and CDR2 sequences are MNHEY and SVGAGI. This CDR3 has 14 residues. J gave up 8 bases and V 5 bases, and 6 bases lay outside the gene matches. The CDR3 DNA follows: TGTGCCAGCAGTCAGGACAGGACCTATTCACCCCTCCACTTT. It encodes CASSQDRTYSPLHF.